This T cell receptor (beta chain) was sequenced during a study of T cell responses to AZD1222 COVID-19 vaccine. This CDR3 has 17 residues. Germline V lookup: CDR1 SGHDN, CDR2 FVKESK. Trimming removed 0 bases from V and 1 base from J, with 15 bases in between. Assay used: immunoSEQ multiplex PCR; TCRdb lists only in-frame clones, some missing. The sample lists about 85,000 clones, 80% to 90% occurring once. The chain combines TRBV14 with TRBJ2-5; D might be TRBD1 (6 bases). The origin of this receptor is an adult in good health. The sequences come from peripheral blood, collected on day 0 of AZD1222 vaccination. CDR3 region: CASSQEPRGPFQETQYF. CDR3 coding DNA: TGTGCCAGCAGCCAAGAACCCAGGGGTCCATTCCAAGAGACCCAGTACTTC.